One T cell receptor beta chain is described in this entry. Its antigen is undetermined. These data are taken from a study of shared clonotypes between healthy human individuals. Germline V lookup: CDR1 SEHNR, CDR2 FQNEAQ (reference sequence). After removal of 5 bases from V and 3 bases from J, the junction contained 13 bases not matched to a gene. CDR3 size: 17 residues. CD45RO-negative cells were positively selected for CCR7, leaving out terminally differentiated effector memory CD45RA+ cells. Participating donors were healthy, HIV-negative adults free of recent acute infections or vaccinations. Genomic DNA (from each subset) was split evenly across several immunoSEQ plates. The repertoire was sequenced with immunoSEQ multiplex PCR; TCRdb's copy has only in-frame clones and lacks some. Counted here are about 2,200,000 clones, just over 90% occurring once; the ten biggest clones make up 1.5% to 2%.

General observations from the study: Memory subsets had estimated richness that was generally smaller than that of naive subsets. Naive CD4 clonotypes were shared across a handful of donors at 4.5% to 6%.

This receptor was taken from a man in his late teens or twenties in good health. Some clones in this sample may be carry-over from other donors' samples. V and J are TRBV7-9 and TRBJ2-5; 9 bases line up with TRBD2. Source material: naive CD8+ T cells from PBMCs. This CDR3 reads CASSPRGTVAGEETQYF. Written as DNA, the CDR3 is TGTGCCAGCAGCCCCCGAGGCACAGTAGCGGGAGAAGAGACCCAGTACTTC.